The present entry profiles one TCR beta chain with its context. Its antigen remains unknown. The data belong to a study of a mutant IDH1 vaccine in newly diagnosed glioma. The CDR3 sequence is 16 residues long. Looked up from germline, CDR1 is SGHKS and CDR2 is YYEKEE (reference sequence). V was pared by 4 bases and J by 3 bases, with 20 bases between. The time point: week 5, during vaccination. Topical imiquimod accompanied each vaccine dose, which consisted of 300 ug of mutant IDH1 20-mer peptide. Method: immunoSEQ multiplex PCR; TCRdb's copy keeps in-frame clones and lacks some. The repertoire holds 25,000 to 30,000 clones, with about 90% as singletons.

This rearrangement joins TRBV5-5 to TRBJ2-7; D perhaps matches TRBD2 (6 bases). The specimen comprised PBMCs, sampled from a glioma patient whose treatment included an IDH1 peptide vaccine. The source is a young man with glioma. CDR3 loop: CASSPNPPSEDYEQYF. The DNA of the CDR3 is TGTGCCAGCAGCCCTAATCCCCCTAGCGAGGACTACGAGCAGTACTTC.